The clone carrying this T cell receptor (beta chain) was seen just once. Its target is not known. This record belongs to a study of cytotoxic CD8 clonotypes in ibrutinib-treated CLL. Study summary: Following a median approximately eleven months of treatment, with a range of 6 to 36, response samples were taken. Mean yields were approximately 270,000 productive templates and 80,000 to 95,000 productive rearrangements per sample.

Germline loops: CDR1 SNHLY, CDR2 FYNNEI. Trimming at V came to 6 bases and at J to 5 bases, leaving 3 bases not matched to a gene. The CDR3 has 14 amino acids. Clones were read by immunoSEQ multiplex PCR, and TCRdb kept only the in-frame ones, dropping some. The profile shows tens of thousands of clones, roughly three quarters of them singletons. General study points: At baseline, clonality was higher than in age-matched healthy donors and correlated with CD8+ counts. Public clonotypes proved infrequent, and on treatment they shrank or remained steady.

The sequence came from a human donor with chronic lymphocytic leukemia. The material was PBMCs, obtained after 12 months of ibrutinib treatment. V is TRBV2 and J is TRBJ1-4; 10 nucleotides match TRBD1. The CDR3 sequence is CASRGTGDNEKLFF. In nucleotides, the CDR3 is TGTGCCAGCAGAGGGACAGGGGACAATGAAAAACTGTTTTTT.